The entry below describes one T cell receptor beta chain. Its antigen is not identified. This entry comes from a study of blood T cells in healthy people across ages. Sample-barcoded 5' priming and a J-beta primer mix drove a second PCR of roughly 7 to 11 cycles. Via MiXCR, TCRdb re-called the 5' RACE reads, giving one row per CDR3 protein. Of about a million distinct CDR3 sequences in the sample, about 53% are singletons; the top ten hold 20% to 25%. Study-level results: Strong correlation linked observed beta diversity and percent naive T cells.

V was pared by 6 bases and J by 6 bases, with 9 bases of the junction left unmatched. The germline V gene encodes CDR1 MNHEY and CDR2 SMNVEV (reference sequence). This CDR3 has 15 amino acids. Each sample used at least 6 million PBMCs. Sequencing input: blood. J is TRBJ1-5 and V is TRBV27; 9 bases fit TRBD1. This TCR derives from a woman aged 60-75 years in good health. The CDR3 reads CASSRTGVLGQPQHF. CDR3 in DNA: TGTGCCAGCAGCCGGACAGGGGTGTTGGGTCAGCCCCAGCATTTT.